This T cell receptor (beta chain) derives from a study of cytomegalovirus exposure and HLA in healthy donors. V lost 1 base, J lost 5 bases, and 17 bases lay in between. There are 16 residues in the CDR3. Per germline, CDR1 LNHNV and CDR2 YYDKDF (reference sequence). Use of 60 Vbeta and 13 Jbeta primers characterized the PCR. The assay was immunoSEQ multiplex PCR, and TCRdb's table has in-frame clones only and misses some. This table holds about 82,000 clones, roughly 80% found once. Sequencing used PBMCs. This sequence joins TRBV15 and TRBJ1-2; weak D call: TRBD1 (6 bases). The origin of this receptor is a woman aged 50 to 60 in good health and CMV-seropositive. The CDR3 reads CATSRGTGTQLYGYTF. The CDR3 coding sequence is TGTGCCACCAGCAGAGGTACAGGGACCCAACTGTATGGCTACACCTTC.